This entry concerns a single T cell receptor beta chain. Its antigen is currently not known. No much larger clonotype is one base removed from it; base qualities were not supplied. The time point label of this sample denotes: baseline before first vaccination. The vaccinee samples were drawn from two UK trials, COV001 and COV002, one of which was a single-blind randomized controlled phase 2/3 trial testing AZD1222 (ChAdOx1 nCoV-19) in healthy adults. For TCRbeta chain sequencing, PBMC samples were collected from trial participants at day 0 and at day 28 after the second dose. This sample is drawn from a study of T cell responses to AZD1222 COVID-19 vaccine (dated by TCRdb to the early 2020s). For the study in its entirety: Because spike-specific TCR depth and breadth did not differ between the two schedules, AZD1222 recipients who got a second dose at roughly 4 weeks were pooled with those who got a second dose at roughly 12 weeks. A total of more than 230 trial participants underwent TCR sequencing, of whom nearly 210 had received two doses of AZD1222 and some 25 had received two doses of the MenACWY control vaccine. Enrollment into the trials was organized by age into subgroups of 18-55, 56-69 and 70-plus years, and those subgroups contained roughly 150, 30 and 60 TCR-sequenced participants, respectively.

Results and caveats for the whole study, not just this receptor: No day 14 peak-response samples were available, so repertoires were characterized only after the peak T cell response. The whole spike protein was spanned by vaccine-associated CD4 TCRs, and dominant responses were seen in regions 160-218 and 743-854. The 56-69-year group was small, and its depth increase did not reach significance, likely because of low power. Conclusions about previously exposed vaccinees were limited because only a handful of AZD1222 recipients were SARS-CoV-2 seropositive at baseline. Participants were mostly white British and included more females than males, and it was suggested by the authors that clonal diversity may have been underestimated. Spike-specific TCR breadth and depth rose significantly after two AZD1222 doses compared with day 0 and with MenACWY recipients. Nearly half of unique spike-specific TCRs reportedly recognized epitopes outside regions mutated in the B.1.351 and B.1.1.7 variants.

From a lookup of the germline V gene (reference sequence), CDR1 and CDR2 are SGHNT and YYREEE. Taken from cysteine to phenylalanine, the CDR3 has 15 residues. Of the read, only the CDR3 DNA is kept; its 45 bases are in frame from base 1. Trimming takes 1 base from V and 1 base from J, and the germline ends sit 11 bases apart. The CDR3 regions of human TCRbeta chains were analyzed by immunosequencing. The authors' analysis ran thus. Repertoire TCRs were matched against a reference library of SARS-CoV-2-specific TCRs generated with the MIRA antigen-specificity platform. Breadth was defined as the fraction of unique TCRs that were SARS-CoV-2-associated. Depth was defined as the fraction of total T cells that were SARS-CoV-2-associated. Using the MIRA data, each spike-specific TCR was assigned both to the spike region to which the TCR was reactive and to a CD4 or CD8 class. Log10-transformed breadth and depth values were compared by one-way ANOVA with Sidak's multiple comparisons tests. The source is immuneACCESS, and TCRdb retained only in-frame sequences with V and J called. Part of the clones is not carried over; for the studies checked, unresolved V genes explain less than half of this, and the remainder is unexplained. V and J calls and clone size are given by that table; D and trimming were obtained from the DNA. The sample table contains 200,000 or so clones; only one count was recorded for around 92% of them. In total, the top ten clones hold about 10% of the sample.

Material: peripheral blood, obtained on day 0 of AZD1222 vaccination. The TCR comes from an adult in good health. The rearranged chain carries TRBV5-4 and TRBJ1-1, with an unclear D gene assignment. The CDR3 in this case is CASSLPTGRNTEAFF. In nucleotides, the sequence is TGTGCCAGCAGCTTGCCTACCGGCAGGAACACTGAAGCTTTCTTT.